This TCR beta chain originates from a study of chemoradiotherapy in HPV16-positive cancers. Clones were sequenced by immunoSEQ multiplex PCR, and TCRdb holds only the in-frame ones, with some missing. The sample includes around 68,000 clones, around nine tenths of them seen just once. The CDR3 runs to 9 residues. With 8 bases removed from V and 4 bases from J, the gap between germline ends came to 3 bases. Germline CDR1 is LGHNA and CDR2 is YSLEER. Sequencing was performed on blood, taken from a patient who underwent chemoradiotherapy. The receptor's source is a human donor with HPV-associated anogenital cancer. This chain uses TRBV4-3 with TRBJ2-7; D gene ambiguous. The CDR3 loop is CASGYEQYF. The CDR3 coding sequence is TGCGCCAGCGGGTACGAGCAGTACTTC.